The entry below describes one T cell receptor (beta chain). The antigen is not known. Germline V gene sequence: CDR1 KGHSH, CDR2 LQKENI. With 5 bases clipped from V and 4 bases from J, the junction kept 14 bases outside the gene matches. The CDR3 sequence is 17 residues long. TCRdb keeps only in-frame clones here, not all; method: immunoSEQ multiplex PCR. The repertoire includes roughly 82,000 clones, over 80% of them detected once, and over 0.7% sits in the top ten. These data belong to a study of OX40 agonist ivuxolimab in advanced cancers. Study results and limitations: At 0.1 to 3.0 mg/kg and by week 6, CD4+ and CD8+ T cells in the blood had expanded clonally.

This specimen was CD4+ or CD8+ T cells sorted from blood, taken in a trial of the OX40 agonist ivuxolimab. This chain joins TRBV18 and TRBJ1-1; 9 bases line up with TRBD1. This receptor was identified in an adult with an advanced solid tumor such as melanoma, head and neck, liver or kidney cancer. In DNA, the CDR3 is TGTGCCAGCTCAACCGGGACAGGGCTGAGAGGGAGCACTGAAGCTTTCTTT. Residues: CASSTGTGLRGSTEAFF.